Listed below are T cell receptor beta chains from one sample, sequenced in a study of response to subunit inactivated influenza vaccine. TCRdb processed the RT-PCR reads anew with MiXCR; each CDR3 protein has one entry. The sample has around 540,000 distinct CDR3 sequences, about 11% seen once. The input for sequencing was PBMCs from blood, taken on the day of vaccination. These receptors originate from a man aged 45-65 years who received an inactivated influenza vaccine. Each CDR3 is given with its conserved first and last residue. D genes are given only for firm matches. Size tells how often a clone was seen (once, few, many) or the class of an expanded clone, and some rows leave it out.

V gene,J gene,D gene,clone size,CDR3 protein,CDR3 DNA
TRBV20-1,TRBJ2-3,TRBD2,-,CTSQGRGVLADTQYF,TGCACCTCGCAGGGGCGGGGGGTTCTTGCAGATACGCAGTATTTT
TRBV7-2,TRBJ2-3,-,many,CASSFIVGADTQYF,TGTGCCAGCAGCTTTATCGTTGGGGCAGATACGCAGTATTTT
TRBV20-1,TRBJ2-3,TRBD2,-,CSAYRLAGVQDTQYF,TGCAGTGCTTACAGACTAGCGGGAGTGCAAGATACGCAGTATTTT
TRBV7-2,TRBJ2-7,-,-,CASSPVAPSYEQYF,TGTGCCAGCAGCCCCGTAGCGCCATCCTACGAGCAGTACTTC
TRBV20-1,TRBJ2-7,-,-,CSARVLGGAYEQYF,TGCAGTGCTAGAGTTTTAGGGGGGGCCTACGAGCAGTACTTC
TRBV2,TRBJ2-1,TRBD2,few,CASSRTSGRSHEQFF,TGTGCCAGCAGCCGGACTAGCGGGAGATCTCATGAGCAGTTCTTC
TRBV24-1,TRBJ2-3,TRBD1,few,CATSDGGQGLADTQYF,TGTGCCACCAGTGATGGGGGACAGGGGCTCGCAGATACGCAGTATTTT
TRBV6-5,TRBJ2-7,-,few,CASSYSIQSRTYEQYF,TGTGCCAGCAGTTACTCGATACAAAGTAGAACCTACGAGCAGTACTTC
TRBV7-9,TRBJ2-7,-,-,CASSLITGRGEQYF,TGTGCCAGCAGCTTAATTACGGGGCGAGGGGAGCAGTACTTC
TRBV18,TRBJ2-3,-,few,CASSRDTHGTDTQYF,TGTGCCAGCTCCCGGGACACCCATGGGACAGATACGCAGTATTTT
TRBV18,TRBJ1-1,-,few,CASHTGNTEAFF,TGTGCCAGCCACACGGGGAACACTGAAGCTTTCTTT
TRBV10-3,TRBJ2-1,TRBD1,-,CAISETGQAHNEQFF,TGTGCCATCAGTGAGACAGGACAGGCCCACAATGAGCAGTTCTTC
TRBV15,TRBJ2-5,-,few,CATSRPKGGKETQYF,TGTGCCACCAGCAGACCCAAAGGAGGGAAAGAGACCCAGTACTTC
TRBV11-2,TRBJ2-2,-,-,CASSFFGRDPSGTGELFF,TGTGCCAGCAGCTTTTTCGGGCGGGACCCAAGCGGAACCGGGGAGCTGTTTTTT
TRBV11-2,TRBJ1-1,-,once,CASSSGDIEAYF,TGTGCCAGCAGCTCAGGGGACATTGAAGCTTACTTT
TRBV29-1,TRBJ2-3,TRBD2,-,CSVEVRSSGGGDF,TGCAGCGTTGAAGTAAGGTCTAGCGGGGGGGGCGACTTT
TRBV7-2,TRBJ2-5,-,few,CASSLAASNPGGTQYF,TGTGCCAGCAGCTTAGCGGCCTCGAACCCAGGCGGGACCCAGTACTTC
TRBV20-1,TRBJ1-1,-,-,CKLGGNTEAFF,TGCAAGCTAGGGGGGAACACTGAAGCTTTCTTT
TRBV3-1,TRBJ1-2,-,-,CASSPVSLMGANYGYTF,TGTGCCAGCAGCCCCGTTTCCCTTATGGGAGCTAACTATGGCTACACCTTC
TRBV5-1,TRBJ1-1,-,few,CASSPVGATEAFF,TGCGCCAGCAGCCCCGTAGGAGCCACTGAAGCTTTCTTT
TRBV14,TRBJ2-1,TRBD2,-,CASSQPGTSGNNEQFF,TGTGCCAGCAGCCAACCCGGGACTAGCGGGAACAATGAGCAGTTCTTC
TRBV4-3,TRBJ2-3,-,-,CASSQDVLPGPWVTDTQYF,TGCGCCAGCAGCCAAGATGTATTACCGGGACCCTGGGTCACAGATACGCAGTATTTT
TRBV6-1,TRBJ2-7,-,many,CASSDSRYKQYF,TGTGCCAGCAGTGACAGTCGCTACAAGCAGTACTTC
TRBV20-1,TRBJ1-1,-,few,CSAPDRYTEAFF,TGCAGTGCCCCTGACAGATACACTGAAGCTTTCTTT
TRBV7-2,TRBJ2-3,-,many,CASSRVQDTQYF,TGTGCCAGCAGCAGGGTACAAGATACGCAGTATTTT